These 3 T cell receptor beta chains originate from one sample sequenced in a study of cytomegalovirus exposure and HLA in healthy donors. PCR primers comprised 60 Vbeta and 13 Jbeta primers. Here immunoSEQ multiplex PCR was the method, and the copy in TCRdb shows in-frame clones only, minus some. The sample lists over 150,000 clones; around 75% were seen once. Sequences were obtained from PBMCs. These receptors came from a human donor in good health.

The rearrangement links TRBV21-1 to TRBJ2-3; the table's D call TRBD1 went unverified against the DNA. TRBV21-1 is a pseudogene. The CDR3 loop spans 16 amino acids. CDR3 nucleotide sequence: TGTGCCAGCAGCAAAGCGAGGGGGCCTATCACAGATACGCAGTATTTT. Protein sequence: CASSKARGPITDTQYF.

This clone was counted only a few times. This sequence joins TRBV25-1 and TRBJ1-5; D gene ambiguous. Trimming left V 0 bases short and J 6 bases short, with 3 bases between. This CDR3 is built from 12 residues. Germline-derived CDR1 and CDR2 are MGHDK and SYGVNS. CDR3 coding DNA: TGTGCCAGCAGTGAATATAGTCAGCCCCAGCATTTT. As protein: CASSEYSQPQHF.

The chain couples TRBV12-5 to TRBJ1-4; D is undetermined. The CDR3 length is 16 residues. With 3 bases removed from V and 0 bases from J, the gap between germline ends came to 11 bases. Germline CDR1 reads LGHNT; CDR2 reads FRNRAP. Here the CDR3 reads CASGFPRATTNEKLFF. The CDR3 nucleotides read TGTGCTAGTGGTTTTCCGAGGGCCACAACTAATGAAAAACTGTTTTTT.